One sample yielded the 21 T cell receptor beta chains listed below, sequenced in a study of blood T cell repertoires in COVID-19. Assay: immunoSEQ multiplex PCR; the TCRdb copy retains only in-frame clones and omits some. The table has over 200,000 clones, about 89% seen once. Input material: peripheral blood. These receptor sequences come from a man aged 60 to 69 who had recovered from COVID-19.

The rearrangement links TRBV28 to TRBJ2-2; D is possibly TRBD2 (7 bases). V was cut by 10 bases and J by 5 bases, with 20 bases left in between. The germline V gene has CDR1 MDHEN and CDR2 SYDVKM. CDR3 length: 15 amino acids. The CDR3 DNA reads TGTGCCACCAGCGTTGGGGGGGCTAGTACCGGGGAGCTGTTTTTT. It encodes CATSVGGASTGELFF.

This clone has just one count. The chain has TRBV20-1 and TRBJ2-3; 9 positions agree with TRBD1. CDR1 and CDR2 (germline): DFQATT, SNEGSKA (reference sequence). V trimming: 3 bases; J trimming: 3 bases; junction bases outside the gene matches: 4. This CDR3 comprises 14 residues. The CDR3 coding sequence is TGCAGTGCTAGTAGGGACAGGGCGACAGATACGCAGTATTTT. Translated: CSASRDRATDTQYF.

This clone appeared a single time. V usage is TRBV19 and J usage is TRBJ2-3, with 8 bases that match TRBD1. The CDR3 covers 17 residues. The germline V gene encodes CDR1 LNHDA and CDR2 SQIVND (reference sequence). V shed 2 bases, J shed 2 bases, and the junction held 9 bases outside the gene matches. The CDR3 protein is CASSISPGTGHTDTQYF. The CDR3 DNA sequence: TGTGCCAGTAGTATATCCCCCGGGACAGGTCACACAGATACGCAGTATTTT.

CDR3 loop: CASNQAKQGGKNIQYF. The CDR3 nucleotides are TGTGCCAGCAATCAAGCCAAGCAGGGGGGCAAAAACATTCAGTACTTC. The chain links TRBV28 to TRBJ2-4, with D tentatively TRBD1 (7 bases). Germline CDR1 reads MDHEN; CDR2 reads SYDVKM. The V end lost 7 bases, the J end lost 3 bases, and 19 bases lay between the germline ends. CDR3 length: 16 residues. Combining the CDR3 with reference TRBV28 and TRBJ2-4 gives the whole variable domain DVKVTQSSRYLVKRTGEKVFLECVQDMDHENMFWYRQDPGLGLRLIYFSYDVKMKEKGDIPEGYSVSREKKERFSLILESASTNQTSMYLCASNQAKQGGKNIQYFGAGTRLSVL.

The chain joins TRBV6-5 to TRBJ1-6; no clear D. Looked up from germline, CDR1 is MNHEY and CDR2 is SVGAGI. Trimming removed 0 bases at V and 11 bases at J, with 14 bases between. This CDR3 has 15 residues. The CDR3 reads CASSYSVASGAPLHF. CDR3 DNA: TGTGCCAGCAGTTACTCTGTCGCCTCCGGAGCACCCCTCCACTTT.

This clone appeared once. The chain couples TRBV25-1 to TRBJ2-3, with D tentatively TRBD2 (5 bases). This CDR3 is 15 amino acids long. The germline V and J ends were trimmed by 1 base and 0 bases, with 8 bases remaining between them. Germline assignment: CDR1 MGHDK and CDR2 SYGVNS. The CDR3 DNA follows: TGTGCCAGCAGTGAATGGCGGGCTAGCACAGATACGCAGTATTTT. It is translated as CASSEWRASTDTQYF.

The CDR3 is CASSPRVSGTLPYEQYF. The CDR3 coding sequence is TGTGCCAGCAGCCCGAGGGTTTCCGGGACTCTTCCTTACGAGCAGTACTTC. The chain couples TRBV7-9 to TRBJ2-7, with a possible D match to TRBD2 (6 bases). There are 17 residues in the CDR3. Trimming cost V 5 bases and J 4 bases, with 24 bases left between them. Germline CDR1 is SEHNR and CDR2 is FQNEAQ (reference sequence).

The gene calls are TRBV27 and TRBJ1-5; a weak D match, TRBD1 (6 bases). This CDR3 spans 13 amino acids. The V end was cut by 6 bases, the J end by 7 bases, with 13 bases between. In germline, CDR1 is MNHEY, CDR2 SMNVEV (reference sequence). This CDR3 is CASSPTGSQPQHF. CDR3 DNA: TGTGCCAGCAGCCCAACAGGGTCCCAGCCCCAGCATTTT.

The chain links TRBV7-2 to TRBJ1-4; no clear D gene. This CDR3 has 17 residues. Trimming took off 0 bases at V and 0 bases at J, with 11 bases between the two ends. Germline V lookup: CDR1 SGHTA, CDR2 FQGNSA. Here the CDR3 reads CASSLAGGFATNEKLFF. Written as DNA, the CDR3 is TGTGCCAGCAGCTTAGCAGGAGGGTTTGCAACTAATGAAAAACTGTTTTTT.

This chain's CDR3 is CASSKEVRNEQFF. The CDR3 bases are TGTGCCAGCAGCAAAGAGGTGCGCAATGAGCAGTTCTTC. V usage is TRBV11-1 and J usage is TRBJ2-1, with D uncertain. Germline-derived CDR1 and CDR2 are SGHAT and FQDESV (reference sequence). V shed 5 bases and J shed 6 bases, with 11 bases lying between them. CDR3 length equals 13 residues.

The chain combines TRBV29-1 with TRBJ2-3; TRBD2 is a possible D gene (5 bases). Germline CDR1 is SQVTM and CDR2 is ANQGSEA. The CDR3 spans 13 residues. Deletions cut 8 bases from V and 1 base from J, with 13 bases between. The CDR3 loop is CSLRGSGTDTQYF. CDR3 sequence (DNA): TGCAGCCTCCGCGGGTCCGGCACAGATACGCAGTATTTT.

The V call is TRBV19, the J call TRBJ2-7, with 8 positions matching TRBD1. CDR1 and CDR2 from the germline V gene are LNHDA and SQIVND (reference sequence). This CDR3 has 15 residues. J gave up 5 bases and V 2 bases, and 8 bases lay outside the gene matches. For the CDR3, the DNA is TGTGCCAGTAGTATATCGGCAGGGGGCGAGAACGAGCAGTACTTC. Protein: CASSISAGGENEQYF.

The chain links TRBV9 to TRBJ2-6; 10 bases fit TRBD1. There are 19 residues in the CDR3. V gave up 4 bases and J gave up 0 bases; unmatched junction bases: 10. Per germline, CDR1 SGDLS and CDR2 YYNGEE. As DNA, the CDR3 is TGTGCCAGCAGCCCTCTCTGGACAGGGGGAGTCTCTGGGGCCAACGTCCTGACTTTC. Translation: CASSPLWTGGVSGANVLTF.

In DNA form, the CDR3 reads TGTGCCAGCAGTTTTCCCGGAGGCAACCCCCCCGAGACCCAGTACTTC. Translated: CASSFPGGNPPETQYF. The chain recombines TRBV6-2 or TRBV6-3 with TRBJ2-5, with D perhaps TRBD2 (5 bases). Deletions cut 4 bases from V and 5 bases from J, with 20 bases between. The CDR3 has 16 residues. Germline CDR1 MNHEY, CDR2 SVGEGT.

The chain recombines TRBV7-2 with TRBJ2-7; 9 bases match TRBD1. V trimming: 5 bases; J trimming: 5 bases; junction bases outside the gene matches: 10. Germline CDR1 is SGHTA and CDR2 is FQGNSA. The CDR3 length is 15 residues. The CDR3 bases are TGTGCCAGCAGCCCTAGGGGTGGGACAGGGCACGAGCAGTACTTC. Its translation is CASSPRGGTGHEQYF. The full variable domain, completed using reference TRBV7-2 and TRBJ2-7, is GAGVSQSPSNKVTEKGKDVELRCDPISGHTALYWYRQSLGQGLEFLIYFQGNSAPDKSGLPSDRFSAERTGGSVSTLTIQRTQQEDSAVYLCASSPRGGTGHEQYFGPGTRLTVT.

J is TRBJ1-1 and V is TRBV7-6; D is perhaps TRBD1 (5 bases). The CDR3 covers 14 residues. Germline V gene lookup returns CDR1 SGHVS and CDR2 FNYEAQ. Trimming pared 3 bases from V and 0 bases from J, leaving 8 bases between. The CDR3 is CASSLDTLNTEAFF. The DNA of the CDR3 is TGTGCCAGCAGCTTGGACACGTTGAACACTGAAGCTTTCTTT.

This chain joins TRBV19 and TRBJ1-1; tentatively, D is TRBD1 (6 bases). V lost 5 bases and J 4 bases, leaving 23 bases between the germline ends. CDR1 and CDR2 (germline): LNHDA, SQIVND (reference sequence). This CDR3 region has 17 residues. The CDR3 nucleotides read TGTGCCAGTAGTGCCCGACTGGGGGCGCTGAGGGTCACTGAAGCTTTCTTT. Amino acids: CASSARLGALRVTEAFF.

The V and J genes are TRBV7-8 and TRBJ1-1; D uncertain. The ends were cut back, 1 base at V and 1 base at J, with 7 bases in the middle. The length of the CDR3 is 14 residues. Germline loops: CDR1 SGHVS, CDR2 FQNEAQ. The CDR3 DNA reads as TGTGCCAGCAGCTTAGAACGGAGGAACACTGAAGCTTTCTTT. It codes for CASSLERRNTEAFF.

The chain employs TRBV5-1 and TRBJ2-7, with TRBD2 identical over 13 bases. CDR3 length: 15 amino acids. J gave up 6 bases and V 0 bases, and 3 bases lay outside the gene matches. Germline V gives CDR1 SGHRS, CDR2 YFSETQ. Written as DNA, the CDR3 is TGCGCCAGCAGCTTGGCCGGACTAGCGGGAGTCGAGCAGTACTTC. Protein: CASSLAGLAGVEQYF.

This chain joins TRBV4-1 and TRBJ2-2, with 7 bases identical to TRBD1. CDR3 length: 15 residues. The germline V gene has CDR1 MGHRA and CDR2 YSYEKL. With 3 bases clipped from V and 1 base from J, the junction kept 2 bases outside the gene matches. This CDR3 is CASSQGQLNTGELFF. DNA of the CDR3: TGCGCCAGCAGCCAGGGACAGCTGAACACCGGGGAGCTGTTTTTT.

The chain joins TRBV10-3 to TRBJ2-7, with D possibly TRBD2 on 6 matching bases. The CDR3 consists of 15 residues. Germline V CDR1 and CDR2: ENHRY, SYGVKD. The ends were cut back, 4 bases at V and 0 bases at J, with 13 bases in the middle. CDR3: CAISADAGLSYEQYF. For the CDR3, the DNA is TGTGCCATCAGTGCGGATGCGGGACTCTCCTACGAGCAGTACTTC.